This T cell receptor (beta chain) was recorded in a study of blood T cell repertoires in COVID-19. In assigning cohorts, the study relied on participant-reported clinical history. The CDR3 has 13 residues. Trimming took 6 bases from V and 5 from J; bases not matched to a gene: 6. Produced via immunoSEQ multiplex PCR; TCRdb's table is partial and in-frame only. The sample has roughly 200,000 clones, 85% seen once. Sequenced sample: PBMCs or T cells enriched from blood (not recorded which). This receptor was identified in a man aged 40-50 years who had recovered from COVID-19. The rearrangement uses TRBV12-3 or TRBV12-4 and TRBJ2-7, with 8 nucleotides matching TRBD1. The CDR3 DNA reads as TGTGCCAGCAGCCTTAGACAGGGGAACGAGCAGTACTTC. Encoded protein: CASSLRQGNEQYF.